The entry that follows covers one T cell receptor beta chain sequence. Its antigen is not known. This record comes from a study of shared clonotypes between healthy human individuals. Study-level background: CD4 naive and CD4 memory each took three plates per donor, while CD8 naive took two and CD8 memory one. Study-level findings and limits: A generally larger estimated richness was seen in naive subsets than in memory subsets.

CDR1 is SGHTA, CDR2 FQGNSA, per germline. This CDR3 region has 16 residues. With 5 bases clipped from V and 3 bases from J, the junction kept 8 bases outside the gene matches. Assay runs were performed at deep level. Produced via immunoSEQ multiplex PCR; TCRdb's table is partial and in-frame only. The sample holds roughly 1,000,000 clones, around 78% seen once. The source of this sequence is a man between 18 and 35 years old in good health. Some clones in this sample may be carry-over from other donors' samples. J is TRBJ2-7 and V is TRBV7-2, with 12 nucleotides matching TRBD2. Sequenced material: memory CD4+ T cells from PBMCs. Subset meaning: CD45RA-negative fraction. The chain's CDR3 is CASSPPRTSGIYEQYF. The CDR3 coding sequence is TGTGCCAGCAGCCCACCACGGACTAGCGGGATCTACGAGCAGTACTTC.